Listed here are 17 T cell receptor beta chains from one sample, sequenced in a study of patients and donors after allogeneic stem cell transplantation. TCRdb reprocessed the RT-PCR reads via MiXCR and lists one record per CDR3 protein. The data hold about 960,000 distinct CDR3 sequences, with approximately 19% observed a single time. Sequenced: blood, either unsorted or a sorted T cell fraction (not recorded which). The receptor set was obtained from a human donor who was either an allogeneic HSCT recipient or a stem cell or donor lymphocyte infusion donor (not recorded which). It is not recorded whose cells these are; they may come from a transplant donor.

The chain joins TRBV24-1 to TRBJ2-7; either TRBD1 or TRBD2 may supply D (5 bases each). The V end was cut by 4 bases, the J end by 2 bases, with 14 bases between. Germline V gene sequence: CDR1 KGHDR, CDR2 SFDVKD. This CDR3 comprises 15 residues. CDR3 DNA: TGTGCCACCAGTGAAATCCGGGACGGGACCTACGAGCAGTACTTC. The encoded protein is CATSEIRDGTYEQYF.

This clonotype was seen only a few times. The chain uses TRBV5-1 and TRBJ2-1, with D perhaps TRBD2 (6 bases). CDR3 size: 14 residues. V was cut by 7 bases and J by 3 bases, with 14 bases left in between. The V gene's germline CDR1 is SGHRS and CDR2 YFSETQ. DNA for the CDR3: TGCGCCAGCGGACCGGGAGTAGGCTACAATGAGCAGTTCTTC. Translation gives CASGPGVGYNEQFF. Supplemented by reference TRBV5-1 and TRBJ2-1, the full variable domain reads KAGVTQTPRYLIKTRGQQVTLSCSPISGHRSVSWYQQTPGQGLQFLFEYFSETQRNKGNFPGRFSGRQFSNSRSEMNVSTLELGDSALYLCASGPGVGYNEQFFGPGTRLTVL.

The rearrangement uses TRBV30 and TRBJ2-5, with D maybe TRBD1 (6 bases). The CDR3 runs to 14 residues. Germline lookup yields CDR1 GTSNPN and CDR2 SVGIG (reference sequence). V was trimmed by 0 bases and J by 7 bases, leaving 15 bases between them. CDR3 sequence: CAWSVPQGPGTQYF. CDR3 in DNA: TGTGCCTGGAGTGTACCCCAGGGGCCGGGGACCCAGTACTTC.

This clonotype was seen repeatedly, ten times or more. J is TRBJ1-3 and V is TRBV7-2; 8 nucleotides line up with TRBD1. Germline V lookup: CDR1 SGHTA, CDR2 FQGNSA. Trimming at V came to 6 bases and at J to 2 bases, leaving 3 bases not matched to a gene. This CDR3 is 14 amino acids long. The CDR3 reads CASRRTGTGNTIYF. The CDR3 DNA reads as TGTGCCAGCAGGCGGACAGGGACTGGAAACACCATATATTTT. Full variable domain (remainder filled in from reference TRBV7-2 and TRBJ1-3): GAGVSQSPSNKVTEKGKDVELRCDPISGHTALYWYRQSLGQGLEFLIYFQGNSAPDKSGLPSDRFSAERTGGSVSTLTIQRTQQEDSAVYLCASRRTGTGNTIYFGEGSWLTVV.

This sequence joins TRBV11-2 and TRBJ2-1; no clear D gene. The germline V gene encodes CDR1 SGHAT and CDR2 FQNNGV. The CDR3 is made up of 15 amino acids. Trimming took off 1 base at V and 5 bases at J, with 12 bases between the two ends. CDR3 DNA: TGTGCCAGCAGCTTAGGGCTAAGGGAAGACAATGAGCAGTTCTTC. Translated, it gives CASSLGLREDNEQFF. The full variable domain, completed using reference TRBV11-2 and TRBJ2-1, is EAGVAQSPRYKIIEKRQSVAFWCNPISGHATLYWYQQILGQGPKLLIQFQNNGVVDDSQLPKDRFSAERLKGVDSTLKIQPAKLEDSAVYLCASSLGLREDNEQFFGPGTRLTVL.

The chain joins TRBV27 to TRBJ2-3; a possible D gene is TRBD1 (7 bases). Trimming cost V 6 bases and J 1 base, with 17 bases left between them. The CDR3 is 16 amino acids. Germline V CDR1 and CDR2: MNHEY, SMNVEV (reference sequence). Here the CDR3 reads CASSGLTGTGTDTQYF. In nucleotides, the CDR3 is TGTGCCAGCAGCGGATTGACAGGGACTGGCACAGATACGCAGTATTTT.

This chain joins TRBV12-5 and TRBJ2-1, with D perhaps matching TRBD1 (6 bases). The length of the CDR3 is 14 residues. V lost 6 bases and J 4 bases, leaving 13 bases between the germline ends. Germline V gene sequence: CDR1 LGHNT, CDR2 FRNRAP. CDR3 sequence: CASGDWTEYNEQFF. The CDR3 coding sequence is TGTGCTAGTGGCGATTGGACAGAGTACAATGAGCAGTTCTTC.

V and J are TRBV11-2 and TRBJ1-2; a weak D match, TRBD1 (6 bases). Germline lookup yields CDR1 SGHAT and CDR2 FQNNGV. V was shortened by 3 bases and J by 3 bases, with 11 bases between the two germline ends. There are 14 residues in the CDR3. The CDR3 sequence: CASSFLQGDYGYTF. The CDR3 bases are TGTGCCAGCAGCTTTTTACAGGGCGACTATGGCTACACCTTC.

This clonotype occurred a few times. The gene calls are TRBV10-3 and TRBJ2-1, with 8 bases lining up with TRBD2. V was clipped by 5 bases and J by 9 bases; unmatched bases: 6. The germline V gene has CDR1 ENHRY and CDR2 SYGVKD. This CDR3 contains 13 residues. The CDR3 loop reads CAISSPGLVEQFF. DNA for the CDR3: TGTGCCATCAGTTCCCCGGGACTAGTTGAGCAGTTCTTC.

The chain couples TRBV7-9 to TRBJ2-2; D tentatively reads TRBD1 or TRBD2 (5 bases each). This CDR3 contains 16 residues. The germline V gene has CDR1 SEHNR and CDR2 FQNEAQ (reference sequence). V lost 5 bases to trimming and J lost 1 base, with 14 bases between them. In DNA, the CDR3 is TGTGCCAGCAGCCCCGGCCGGGGCTTGAACACCGGGGAGCTGTTTTTT. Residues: CASSPGRGLNTGELFF.

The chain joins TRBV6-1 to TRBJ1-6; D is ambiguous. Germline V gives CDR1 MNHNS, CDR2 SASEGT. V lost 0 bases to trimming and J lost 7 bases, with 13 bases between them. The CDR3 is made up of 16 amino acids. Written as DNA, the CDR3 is TGTGCCAGCAGTGAAGCGGGCTGGGGTTTGAATTCACCCCTCCACTTT. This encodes CASSEAGWGLNSPLHF.

This CDR3 reads CASSSQEIRSETQYF. CDR3 bases: TGTGCCAGCAGTTCGCAGGAGATCAGGAGCGAGACCCAGTACTTC. The chain is built from TRBV6-4 and TRBJ2-5; D gene unclear. With 5 bases removed from V and 5 bases from J, the gap between germline ends came to 18 bases. The V gene's germline CDR1 is MRHNA and CDR2 SNTAGT. The CDR3 loop spans 15 amino acids.

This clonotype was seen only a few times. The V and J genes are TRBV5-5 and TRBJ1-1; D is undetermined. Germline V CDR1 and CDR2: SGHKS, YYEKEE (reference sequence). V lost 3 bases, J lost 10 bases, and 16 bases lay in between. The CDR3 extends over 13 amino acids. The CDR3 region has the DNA TGTGCCAGCAGCTCCTGGTCCCGAGAGGGAGCTTTCTTT. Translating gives CASSSWSREGAFF. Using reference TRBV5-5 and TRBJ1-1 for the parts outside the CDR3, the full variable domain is DAGVTQSPTHLIKTRGQQVTLRCSPISGHKSVSWYQQVLGQGPQFIFQYYEKEERGRGNFPDRFSARQFPNYSSELNVNALLLGDSALYLCASSSWSREGAFFGQGTRLTVV.

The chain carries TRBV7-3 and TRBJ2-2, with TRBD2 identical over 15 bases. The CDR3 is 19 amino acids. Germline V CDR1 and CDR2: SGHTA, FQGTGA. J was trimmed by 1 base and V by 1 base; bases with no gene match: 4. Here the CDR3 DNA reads TGTGCCAGCAGCTTAATGGGACTAGCGGGAGGACAGAACACCGGGGAGCTGTTTTTT. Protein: CASSLMGLAGGQNTGELFF.

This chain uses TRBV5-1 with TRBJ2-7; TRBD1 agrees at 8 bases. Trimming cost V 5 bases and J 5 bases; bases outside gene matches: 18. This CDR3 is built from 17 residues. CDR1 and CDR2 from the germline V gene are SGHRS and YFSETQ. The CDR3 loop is CASRHNGQGTALDEQYF. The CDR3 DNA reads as TGCGCCAGCAGACACAACGGACAGGGTACAGCCTTGGACGAGCAGTACTTC.

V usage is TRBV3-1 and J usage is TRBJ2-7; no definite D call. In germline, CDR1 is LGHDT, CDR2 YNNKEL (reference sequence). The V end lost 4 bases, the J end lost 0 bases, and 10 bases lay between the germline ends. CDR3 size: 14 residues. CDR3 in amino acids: CASSRTENSYEQYF. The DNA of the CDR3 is TGTGCCAGCAGCCGCACGGAGAACTCCTACGAGCAGTACTTC.

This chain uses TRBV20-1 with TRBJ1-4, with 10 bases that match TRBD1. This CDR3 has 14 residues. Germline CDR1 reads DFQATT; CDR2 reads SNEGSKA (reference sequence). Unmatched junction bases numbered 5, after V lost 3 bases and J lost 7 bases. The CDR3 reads CSARDRGSGEKLFF. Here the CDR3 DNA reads TGCAGTGCTAGGGACAGGGGGTCGGGTGAAAAACTGTTTTTT.